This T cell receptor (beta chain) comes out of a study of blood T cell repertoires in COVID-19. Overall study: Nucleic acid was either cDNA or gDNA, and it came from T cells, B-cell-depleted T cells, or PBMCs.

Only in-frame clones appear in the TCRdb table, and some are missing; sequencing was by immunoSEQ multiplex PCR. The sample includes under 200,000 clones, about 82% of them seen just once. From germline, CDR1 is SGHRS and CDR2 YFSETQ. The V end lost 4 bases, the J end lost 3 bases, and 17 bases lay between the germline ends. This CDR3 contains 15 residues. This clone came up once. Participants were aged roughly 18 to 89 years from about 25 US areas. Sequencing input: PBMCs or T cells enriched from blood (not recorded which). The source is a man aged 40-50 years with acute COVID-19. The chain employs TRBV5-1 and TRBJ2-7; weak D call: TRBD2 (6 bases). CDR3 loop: CASSRGGTEVYEQYF. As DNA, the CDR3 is TGCGCCAGCAGCAGAGGAGGGACGGAGGTCTACGAGCAGTACTTC.